This entry lists 5 T cell receptor beta chains sequenced from one sample in a study of T-cell memory formation after mild COVID-19. MiXCR, applied by TCRdb to the 5' RACE reads, yields one record per CDR3 protein. This table has 200,000 to 250,000 distinct CDR3 sequences, 9.5% appearing once. The material sequenced was PBMCs or a T cell subset sorted from them (not recorded which). These receptors came from a man between 18 and 29 years old who had mild COVID-19 (a few samples of this study predate the infection). Cell type and time point are not known.

This clonotype was seen a handful of times. V and J are TRBV7-9 and TRBJ2-2; D tentatively fits TRBD1 or TRBD2 (5 bases each). The CDR3 is made up of 14 amino acids. Trimming removed 7 bases from V and 1 base from J, with 10 bases in between. Germline CDR1 and CDR2: SEHNR and FQNEAQ (reference sequence). As DNA, the CDR3 is TGTGCCAGCATTTCGAGGGGGAACACCGGGGAGCTGTTTTTT. This gives the protein CASISRGNTGELFF.

This clonotype was seen only a few times. The chain employs TRBV4-3 and TRBJ1-1, with D perhaps matching TRBD1 (5 bases). The CDR3 has 15 residues. The V and J ends lost 0 bases and 4 bases respectively, with 12 bases between them. Germline V gene sequence: CDR1 LGHNA, CDR2 YSLEER. CDR3 sequence reads: CASSQDRMGGTEAFF. The CDR3 DNA reads as TGCGCCAGCAGCCAAGATCGCATGGGGGGCACTGAAGCTTTCTTT.

The chain combines TRBV7-9 with TRBJ2-1; 8 bases are shared with TRBD2. The CDR3 runs to 16 residues. Per the germline V gene, CDR1 is SEHNR and CDR2 is FQNEAQ (reference sequence). The junction had 6 bases not matched to a gene; V was cut back by 5 bases and J by 0 bases. The CDR3 spells CASSRIAGSSYNEQFF. Written as DNA, the CDR3 is TGTGCCAGCAGCCGTATAGCGGGGAGCTCCTACAATGAGCAGTTCTTC.

The chain joins TRBV20-1 to TRBJ2-1; TRBD2 matches at 13 bases. Per the germline V gene, CDR1 is DFQATT and CDR2 is SNEGSKA (reference sequence). CDR3 length: 15 residues. The J segment lost 3 bases and the V segment lost 5 bases, leaving 4 bases of the junction unmatched. The CDR3 DNA sequence: TGCAGTGCTTCGGGACTAGCGGGGTACTACAATGAGCAGTTCTTC. Protein product: CSASGLAGYYNEQFF.

This clonotype was seen a handful of times. V and J are TRBV6-6 and TRBJ1-4; D might be TRBD1 (6 bases). V was pared by 0 bases and J by 10 bases, with 18 bases between. CDR1 and CDR2 (germline): MNHNY, SVGAGI (reference sequence). The CDR3 contains 16 residues. In DNA, the CDR3 is TGTGCCAGCAGTTACTCGATAGGGGGACTTCGCGGAAAACTGTTTTTT. As protein: CASSYSIGGLRGKLFF.